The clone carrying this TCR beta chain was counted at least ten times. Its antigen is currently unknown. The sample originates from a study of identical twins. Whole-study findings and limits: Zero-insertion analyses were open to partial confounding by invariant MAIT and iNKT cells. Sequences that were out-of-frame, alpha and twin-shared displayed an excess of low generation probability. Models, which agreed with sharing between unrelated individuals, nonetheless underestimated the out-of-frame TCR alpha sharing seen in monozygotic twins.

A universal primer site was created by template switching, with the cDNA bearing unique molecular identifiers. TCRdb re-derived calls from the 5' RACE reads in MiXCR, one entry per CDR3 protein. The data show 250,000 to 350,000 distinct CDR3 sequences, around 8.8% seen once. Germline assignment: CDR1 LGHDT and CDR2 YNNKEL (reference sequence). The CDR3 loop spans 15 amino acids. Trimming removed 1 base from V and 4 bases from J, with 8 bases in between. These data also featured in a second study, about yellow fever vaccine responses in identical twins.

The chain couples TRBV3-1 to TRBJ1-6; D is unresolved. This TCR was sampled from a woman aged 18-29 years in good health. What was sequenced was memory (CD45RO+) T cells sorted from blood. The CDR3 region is CASSQGSVYNSPLHF. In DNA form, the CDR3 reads TGTGCCAGCAGCCAAGGATCGGTATATAATTCACCCCTCCACTTT.